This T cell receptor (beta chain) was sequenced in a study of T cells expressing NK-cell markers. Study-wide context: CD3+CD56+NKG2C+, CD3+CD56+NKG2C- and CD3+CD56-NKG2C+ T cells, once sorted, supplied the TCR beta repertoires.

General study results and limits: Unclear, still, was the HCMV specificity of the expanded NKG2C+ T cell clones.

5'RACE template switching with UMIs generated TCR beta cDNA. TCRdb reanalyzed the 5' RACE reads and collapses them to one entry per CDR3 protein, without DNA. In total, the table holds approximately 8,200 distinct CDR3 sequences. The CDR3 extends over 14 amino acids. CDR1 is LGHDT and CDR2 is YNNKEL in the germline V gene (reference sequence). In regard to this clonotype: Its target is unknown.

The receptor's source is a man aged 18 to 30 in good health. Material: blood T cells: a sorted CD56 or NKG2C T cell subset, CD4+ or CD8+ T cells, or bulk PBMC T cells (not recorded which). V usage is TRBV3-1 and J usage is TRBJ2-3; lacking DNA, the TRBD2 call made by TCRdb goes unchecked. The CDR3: CASSQGREDDTQYF.